The sequence of this T cell receptor (beta chain) was determined in a study of human T cells and chemical hapten exposure. As for the study in general: Sensitization was performed using 2% DPC on a 2 cm by 2 cm upper inner arm skin site. Weekly diphenylcyclopropenone doses were given to patients' scalps across the roughly 25-week study.

The V gene's germline CDR1 is MNHNS and CDR2 SASEGT. The junction had 6 bases not matched to a gene; V was cut back by 6 bases and J by 8 bases. The CDR3 is 13 amino acids. As for this clonotype: The antigen is unknown.

The study used a library that attached unique molecular identifiers to individual cDNA molecules. MiXCR, applied by TCRdb to the RACE reads, yields one record per CDR3 protein. The table lists about 80,000 distinct CDR3 sequences, 7.5% to 9% of them singletons. Time point given: patch test 1, 2 weeks after DPC sensitization. Treatment described: therapeutic diphenylcyclopropenone sensitization with weekly scalp DPC. Notes on the study in general: Positive correlation was observed between PT1 expanded TCR counts and patch test score.

The chain couples TRBV6-1 to TRBJ1-4, with 7 nucleotides matching TRBD1. Sequences were derived from whole blood, sampled in connection with sensitization to the hapten diphenylcyclopropenone (DPC). The receptor comes from a woman aged 30 to 39 with alopecia areata. Some clones in this sample may be carry-over from other donors' samples. In nucleotides, the CDR3 is TGTGCCAGCAGAAACAGGGGCGAGGAAAAACTGTTTTTT. This sequence encodes CASRNRGEEKLFF.